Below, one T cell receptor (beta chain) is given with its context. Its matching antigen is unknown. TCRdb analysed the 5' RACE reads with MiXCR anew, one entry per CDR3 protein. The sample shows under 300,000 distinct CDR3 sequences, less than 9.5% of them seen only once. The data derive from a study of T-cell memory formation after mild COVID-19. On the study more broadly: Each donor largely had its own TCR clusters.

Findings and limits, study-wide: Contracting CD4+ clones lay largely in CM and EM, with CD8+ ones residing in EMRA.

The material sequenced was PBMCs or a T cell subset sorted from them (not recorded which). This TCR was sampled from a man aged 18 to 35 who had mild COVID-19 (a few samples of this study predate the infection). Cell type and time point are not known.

CDR3 DNA: TGTGCCAGCAGCGGACGTGGGGGACGGGCAGCTTTCTTT. Translated, it gives CASSGRGGRAAFF. This sequence joins TRBV7-2 and TRBJ1-1; possibly TRBD1 for D (5 bases). The V gene's germline CDR1 is SGHTA and CDR2 FQGNSA. Trimming took 5 bases from V and 10 from J, leaving 17 bases between them. The CDR3 runs to 13 residues.